This T cell receptor (beta chain) was sequenced during a study of blood T cells in healthy people across ages (dated by TCRdb to 2013 to 2016). For the study in its entirety: In model experiments, template switching captured about one uniquely barcoded TCR beta cDNA molecule for every two T cells. Age-related changes in TCR beta repertoire diversity were measured in the study by deep sequencing normalized with unique cDNA molecular identifiers. The donors were split into four age groups: young (average 16 years), middle-aged (more than 35), aged (approximately 60) and long-lived (approximately 80). For two donors (one aged 18 to 30 and one aged 80 or older), the study analyzed two additional independent replicas of 1 million unique cDNA reads from the same blood draw. Study-level results and caveats: Total diversity estimates from one million sequenced T cells were considered lower bounds and underestimates. Compared with the aged group, the long-lived group had more naive CD4+ T cells, fewer expanded clones and increased TCR diversity, a pattern suggesting age selection. Because the CMV infection status of the donors was unknown, age-related changes in expanded clonotypes may potentially have been confounded. As age increased, observed TCR beta diversity per million T cells dropped in a roughly linear way, and a significant reduction was already evident by age 40. Because profiling used bulk unsorted PBMCs, naive and antigen-experienced compartments could not be compared conclusively. Observed TCR beta diversity correlated strongly with the percentage of naive T cells measured by flow cytometry.

As concerns this clonotype: It lacks a known antigen. Nothing much larger sits one base from this clone, and base qualities are not available.

Donors were around 37 systemically healthy Caucasian individuals from Russia aged roughly 6 to 90 years. Each donor gave 9.5 to 10 milliliters of peripheral blood, drawn into EDTA-treated Vacutainer tubes. Ficoll-Paque density-gradient centrifugation was used to isolate PBMCs, with at least 6.5 million obtained per sample. Trizol reagent was used to extract total RNA from the PBMCs, yielding at least 6 micrograms per sample. The percentages of naive CD45RAhigh/CD27high T cells were determined by flow cytometry on a PBMC aliquot from every donor. Trimming removed 2 bases from V and 3 bases from J, leaving 12 bases between the germline ends. The CDR3 sequence holds 15 residues, the cysteine and phenylalanine included. CDR3 DNA is the only sequence kept; it has 45 bases, read in frame from the first base. The germline V gene yields SGDLS for CDR1 and YYNGEE for CDR2. Library construction relied on 5' RACE. Instrument used: Illumina HiSeq 2500. The second PCR ran for about 6 to 12 cycles and used a J-beta primer mix along with a sample-barcoded 5' primer. Each TCR beta cDNA molecule received a unique molecular identifier from a template-switch 5' adaptor carrying 12 random nucleotides. Each sample yielded at least 3 million CDR3-containing paired-end reads. First-strand cDNA was synthesized from all RNA with the Mint cDNA synthesis kit, primed by a TRBC-specific oligonucleotide. All cDNA was treated with uracil-DNA glycosylase and then went through a first 18-cycle PCR with the universal primers M1SS and BC2_uni_R. Per the original workflow: Normalization of each sample was performed by random selection of 1 million high-quality reads, each carrying a distinct molecular identifier. Instead of being binned into consensus sequences, reads that shared molecular identifiers were thrown out. MiTCR, set to a Q25 quality threshold and the strictest error-elimination algorithm, was used for CDR3 identification, clonotype clustering and error correction. Lower-bound total TCR beta diversity was estimated with a nonparametric unseen species model using Euler transformation. TCRdb cleaned the public reads at Q25 with fastp, built clones with MiXCR and kept in-frame beta chains. Each entry merges the rows of one CDR3 protein and shows their most common DNA and genes. These V and J calls are TCRdb output, not the study's own analysis. The sample table records some 760,000 distinct CDR3 sequences; 25% of these occur just once. The ten largest clones represent under 9.5% of the sample.

This same sample was also part of a study on T cells of mothers and their children. The second study also describes: The donors were nine systemically healthy Caucasian individuals, made up of three mothers and their six children. cDNA synthesis consumed the entire amount of extracted RNA, loaded at around 1.5 ug RNA in each 15 ul reaction. In the second PCR, the M1S primer introduced both the sample barcodes and 2-4 random nucleotides. Each mother yielded over 9 million TCR beta CDR3 reads and each child roughly 3 million reads. Thymic selection shapes the output of TCR recombination in a similar way in related and unrelated pairs, and inherited differences have a minor effect. Normalized repertoire overlap was always found to be slightly, but never significantly, higher in related mother-child pairs than in unrelated mother-child pairs. With a sensitivity of about 100 clones per million clonotypes, no persistent microchimeric T cell clones were detected. Deep NGS was used in the study to compare the TCR beta repertoires of mothers and children and to look for features that separate related mother-child pairs from unrelated individuals. The mean age was around 40 +/- 4 years for the mothers and about 10 +/- 4 years for the children. After adapter ligation with NEBNext reagents, the libraries were sequenced on Illumina HiSeq 2000 with 100+100 nt paired-end reads. To prevent cross-contamination, the mother and child libraries were prepared a month apart and were sequenced in separate runs. For each donor, somewhere between about 450,000 and 2,000,000 distinct TCR beta clonotypes were identified. Naive TCR beta clonotypes were estimated from low-frequency clonotypes matched to each donor's FACS-determined naive share, without sorting.

Sequenced sample: blood. This receptor was obtained from a boy between 10 and 17 years old in good health. The chain joins TRBV9 to TRBJ2-1; TRBD2 might be the D gene, on 6 matching bases. The nucleotide sequence reads as follows: TGTGCCAGCAGCGTGGGGCGGGAACGCTACAATGAGCAGTTCTTC. This encodes CASSVGRERYNEQFF.